Reported below is one T cell receptor (beta chain). Its antigen is unidentified. Only in-frame clones appear in the TCRdb table, and some are missing; sequencing was by immunoSEQ multiplex PCR. This sample has 90,000 to 100,000 clones, with roughly 86% found just once. The data belong to a study of T cell responses to AZD1222 COVID-19 vaccine. Germline assignment: CDR1 GTSNPN and CDR2 SVGIG (reference sequence). The V end was cut by 1 base, the J end by 8 bases, with 6 bases between. CDR3 size: 11 residues. Whole-study results and caveats: Clonal diversity was possibly underestimated, and white British individuals and females predominated among donors.

This clonotype originated in an adult who received the AZD1222 COVID-19 vaccine. The sequencing used peripheral blood, collected 28 days after the second AZD1222 dose. V and J are TRBV30 and TRBJ2-1; D gene ambiguous. In nucleotides, the CDR3 is TGTGCCTGGAGTGCAGTGCATGAGCAGTTCTTC. Protein product: CAWSAVHEQFF.